This T cell receptor beta chain emerged from a study of cytomegalovirus exposure and HLA in healthy donors. The PCR contained 60 Vbeta and 13 Jbeta primers. Libraries were prepared by immunoSEQ multiplex PCR; TCRdb keeps only in-frame clonotypes and omits some of them. The sample holds 140,000 to 150,000 clones; nearly 80% are singletons and the top ten take less than 2%. From germline, CDR1 is MNHEY and CDR2 SVGAGI. Trimming took off 2 bases at V and 3 bases at J, with 10 bases between the two ends. The CDR3 runs to 14 residues. Sequenced: PBMCs. The receptor's source is a woman between 25 and 40 years old in good health and CMV-seronegative. This chain uses TRBV6-5 with TRBJ1-2; no reliable D call. The CDR3 nucleotides are TGTGCCAGCAGTTACCTGGTTACGGACTATGGCTACACCTTC. It translates to CASSYLVTDYGYTF.